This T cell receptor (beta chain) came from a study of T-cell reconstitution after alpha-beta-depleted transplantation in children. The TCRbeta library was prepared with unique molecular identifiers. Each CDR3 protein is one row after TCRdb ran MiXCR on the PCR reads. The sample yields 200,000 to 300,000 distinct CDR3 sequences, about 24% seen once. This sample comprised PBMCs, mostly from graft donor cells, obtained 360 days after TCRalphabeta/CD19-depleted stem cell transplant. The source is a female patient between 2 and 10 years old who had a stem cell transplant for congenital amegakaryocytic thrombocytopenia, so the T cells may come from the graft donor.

CDR3 protein: CASSFTYLTDTQYF. CDR3 nucleotides: TGTGCCAGCAGTTTCACCTACCTCACAGATACGCAGTATTTT. This chain uses TRBV12-3 or TRBV12-4 with TRBJ2-3; D unresolved. CDR3 length: 14 amino acids. Deletions cut 3 bases from V and 2 bases from J, with 9 bases between.